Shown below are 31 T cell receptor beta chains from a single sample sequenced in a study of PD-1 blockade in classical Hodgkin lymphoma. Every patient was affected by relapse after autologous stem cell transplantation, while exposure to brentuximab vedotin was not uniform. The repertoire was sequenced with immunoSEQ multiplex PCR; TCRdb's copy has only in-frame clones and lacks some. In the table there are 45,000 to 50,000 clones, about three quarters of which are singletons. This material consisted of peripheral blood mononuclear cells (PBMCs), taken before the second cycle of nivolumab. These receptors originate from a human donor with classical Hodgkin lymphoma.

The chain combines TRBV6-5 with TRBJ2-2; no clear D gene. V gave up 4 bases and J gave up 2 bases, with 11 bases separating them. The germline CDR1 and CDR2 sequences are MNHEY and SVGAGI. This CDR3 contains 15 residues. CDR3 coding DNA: TGTGCCAGCAGTTCAAGAGGAGTTAACACCGGGGAGCTGTTTTTT. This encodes CASSSRGVNTGELFF.

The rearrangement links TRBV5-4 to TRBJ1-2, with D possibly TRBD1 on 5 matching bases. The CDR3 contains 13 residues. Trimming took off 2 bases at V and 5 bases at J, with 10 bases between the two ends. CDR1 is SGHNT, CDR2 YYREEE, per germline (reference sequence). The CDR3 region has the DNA TGTGCCAGCAGCTTATTCGAGGGGTATGGCTACACCTTC. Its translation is CASSLFEGYGYTF.

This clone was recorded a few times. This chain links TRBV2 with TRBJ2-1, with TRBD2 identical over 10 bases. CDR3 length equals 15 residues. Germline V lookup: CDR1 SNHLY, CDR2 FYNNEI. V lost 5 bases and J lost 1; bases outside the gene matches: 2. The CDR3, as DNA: TGTGCCAGCAGTCTAGCGGGAGAATCCTACAATGAGCAGTTCTTC. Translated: CASSLAGESYNEQFF. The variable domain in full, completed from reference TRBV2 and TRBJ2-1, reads EPEVTQTPSHQVTQMGQEVILRCVPISNHLYFYWYRQILGQKVEFLVSFYNNEISEKSEIFDDQFSVERPDGSNFTLKIRSTKLEDSAMYFCASSLAGESYNEQFFGPGTRLTVL.

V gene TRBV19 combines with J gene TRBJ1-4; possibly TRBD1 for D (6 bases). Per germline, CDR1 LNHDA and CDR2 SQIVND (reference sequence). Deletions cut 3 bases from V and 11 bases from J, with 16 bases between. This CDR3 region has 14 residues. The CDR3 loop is CASSIGQTTMKLFF. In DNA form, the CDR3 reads TGTGCCAGTAGTATCGGACAGACGACAATGAAACTGTTTTTT.

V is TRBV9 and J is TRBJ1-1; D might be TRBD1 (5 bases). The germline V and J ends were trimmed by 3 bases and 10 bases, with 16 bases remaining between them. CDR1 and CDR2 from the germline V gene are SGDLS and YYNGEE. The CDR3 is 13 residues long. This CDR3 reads CASSDSPRERAFF. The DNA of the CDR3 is TGTGCCAGCAGCGACAGTCCCAGGGAGAGAGCTTTCTTT.

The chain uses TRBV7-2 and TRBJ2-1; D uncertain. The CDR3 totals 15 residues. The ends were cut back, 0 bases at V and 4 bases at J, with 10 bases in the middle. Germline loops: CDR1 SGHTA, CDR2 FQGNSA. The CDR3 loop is CASSLAGQSYNEQFF. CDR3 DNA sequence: TGTGCCAGCAGCTTAGCTGGCCAGAGTTACAATGAGCAGTTCTTC.

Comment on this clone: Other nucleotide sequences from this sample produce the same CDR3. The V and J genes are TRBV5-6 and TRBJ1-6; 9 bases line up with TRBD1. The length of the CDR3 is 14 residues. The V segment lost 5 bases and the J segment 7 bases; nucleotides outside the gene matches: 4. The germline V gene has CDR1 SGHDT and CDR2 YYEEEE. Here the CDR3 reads CASRTGTGNSPLHF. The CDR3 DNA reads TGTGCCAGCAGGACCGGGACAGGGAATTCACCCCTCCACTTT.

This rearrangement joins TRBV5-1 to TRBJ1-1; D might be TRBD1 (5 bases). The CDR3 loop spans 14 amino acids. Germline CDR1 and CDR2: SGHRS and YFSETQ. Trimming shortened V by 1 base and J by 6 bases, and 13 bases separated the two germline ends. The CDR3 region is CASSLMGGDSEAFF. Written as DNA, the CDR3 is TGCGCCAGCAGCTTGATGGGGGGAGATTCTGAAGCTTTCTTT.

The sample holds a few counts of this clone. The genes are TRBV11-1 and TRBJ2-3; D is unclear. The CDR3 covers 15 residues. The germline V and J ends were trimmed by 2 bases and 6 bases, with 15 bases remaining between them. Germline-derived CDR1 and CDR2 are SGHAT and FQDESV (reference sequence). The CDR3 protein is CASSLSSSELDTQYF. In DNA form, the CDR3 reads TGTGCCAGCAGCTTAAGTTCGTCAGAGTTGGATACGCAGTATTTT.

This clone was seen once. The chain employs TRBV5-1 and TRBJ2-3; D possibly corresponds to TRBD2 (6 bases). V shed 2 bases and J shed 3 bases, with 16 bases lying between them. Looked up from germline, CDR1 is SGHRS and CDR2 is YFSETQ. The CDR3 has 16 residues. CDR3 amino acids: CASSLPASAVTDTQYF. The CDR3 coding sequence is TGCGCCAGCAGCTTACCGGCTAGCGCTGTGACAGATACGCAGTATTTT. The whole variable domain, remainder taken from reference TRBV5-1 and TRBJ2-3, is KAGVTQTPRYLIKTRGQQVTLSCSPISGHRSVSWYQQTPGQGLQFLFEYFSETQRNKGNFPGRFSGRQFSNSRSEMNVSTLELGDSALYLCASSLPASAVTDTQYFGPGTRLTVL.

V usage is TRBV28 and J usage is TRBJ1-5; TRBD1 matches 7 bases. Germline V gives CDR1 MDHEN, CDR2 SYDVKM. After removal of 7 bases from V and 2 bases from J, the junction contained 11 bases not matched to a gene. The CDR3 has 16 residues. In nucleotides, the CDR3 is TGTGCCAGCACCACAGGGGCAGGGCCCCGCAATCAGCCCCAGCATTTT. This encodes CASTTGAGPRNQPQHF.

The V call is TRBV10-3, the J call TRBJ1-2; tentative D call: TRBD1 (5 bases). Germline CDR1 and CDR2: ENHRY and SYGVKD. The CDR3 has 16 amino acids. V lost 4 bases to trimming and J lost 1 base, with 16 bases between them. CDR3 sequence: CAISGDRIQDNYGYTF. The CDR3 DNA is TGTGCCATCAGTGGAGACAGAATACAAGATAACTATGGCTACACCTTC.

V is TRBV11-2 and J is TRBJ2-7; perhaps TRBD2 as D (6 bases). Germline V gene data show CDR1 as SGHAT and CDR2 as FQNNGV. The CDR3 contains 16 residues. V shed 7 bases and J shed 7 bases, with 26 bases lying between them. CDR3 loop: CASTDRGGDPFGEQYF. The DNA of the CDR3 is TGTGCCAGCACCGACCGAGGCGGGGACCCATTCGGGGAGCAGTACTTC.

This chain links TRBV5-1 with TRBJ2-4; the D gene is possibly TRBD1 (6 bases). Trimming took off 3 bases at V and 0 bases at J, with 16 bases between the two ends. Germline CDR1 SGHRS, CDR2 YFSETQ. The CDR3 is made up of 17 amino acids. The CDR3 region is CASSSHRVDLAKNIQYF. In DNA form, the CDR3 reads TGCGCCAGCAGCTCCCACAGGGTTGACCTAGCCAAAAACATTCAGTACTTC.

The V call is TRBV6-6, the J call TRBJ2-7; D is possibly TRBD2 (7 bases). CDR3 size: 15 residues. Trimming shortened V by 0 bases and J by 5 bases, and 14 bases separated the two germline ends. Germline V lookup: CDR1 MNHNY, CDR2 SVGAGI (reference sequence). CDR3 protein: CASSYSSRGGDEQYF. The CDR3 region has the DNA TGTGCCAGCAGTTACTCTTCCAGGGGAGGGGACGAGCAGTACTTC.

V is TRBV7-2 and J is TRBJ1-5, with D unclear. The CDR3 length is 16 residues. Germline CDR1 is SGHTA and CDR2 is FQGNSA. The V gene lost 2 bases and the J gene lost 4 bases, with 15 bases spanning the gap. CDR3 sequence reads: CASSLSVADINQPQHF. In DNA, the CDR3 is TGTGCCAGCAGCTTAAGTGTGGCAGACATTAATCAGCCCCAGCATTTT.

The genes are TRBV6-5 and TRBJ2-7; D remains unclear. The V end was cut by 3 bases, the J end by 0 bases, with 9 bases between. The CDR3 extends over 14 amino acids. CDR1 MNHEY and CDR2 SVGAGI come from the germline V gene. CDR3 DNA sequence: TGTGCCAGCAGTTATGTTCCAGGCTCCTACGAGCAGTACTTC. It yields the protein CASSYVPGSYEQYF.

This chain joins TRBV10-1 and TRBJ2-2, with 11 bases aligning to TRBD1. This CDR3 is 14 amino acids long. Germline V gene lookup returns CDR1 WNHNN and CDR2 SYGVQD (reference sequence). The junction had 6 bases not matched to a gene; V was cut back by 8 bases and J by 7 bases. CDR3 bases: TGCGCCAGCGCAGGACAGGGGGCAAACGGGGAGCTGTTTTTT. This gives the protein CASAGQGANGELFF.

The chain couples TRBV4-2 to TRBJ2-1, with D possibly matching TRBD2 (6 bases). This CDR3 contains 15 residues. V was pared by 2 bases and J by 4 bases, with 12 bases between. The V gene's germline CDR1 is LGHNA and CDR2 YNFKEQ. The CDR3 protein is CASSQTRDFYNEQFF. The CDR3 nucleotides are TGTGCCAGCAGCCAAACCCGGGACTTTTACAATGAGCAGTTCTTC.

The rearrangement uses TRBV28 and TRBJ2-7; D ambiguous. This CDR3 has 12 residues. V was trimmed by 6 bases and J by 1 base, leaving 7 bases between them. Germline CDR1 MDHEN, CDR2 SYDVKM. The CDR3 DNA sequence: TGTGCCAGCAGCTCTACATCCTACGAGCAGTACTTC. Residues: CASSSTSYEQYF.

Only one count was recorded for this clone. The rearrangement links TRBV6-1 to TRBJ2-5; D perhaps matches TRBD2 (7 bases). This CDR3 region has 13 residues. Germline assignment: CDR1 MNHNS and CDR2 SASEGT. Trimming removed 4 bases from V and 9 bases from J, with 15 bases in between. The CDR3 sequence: CASSAGGNLAQYF. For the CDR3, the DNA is TGTGCCAGCAGTGCGGGGGGCAACCTTGCCCAGTACTTC.

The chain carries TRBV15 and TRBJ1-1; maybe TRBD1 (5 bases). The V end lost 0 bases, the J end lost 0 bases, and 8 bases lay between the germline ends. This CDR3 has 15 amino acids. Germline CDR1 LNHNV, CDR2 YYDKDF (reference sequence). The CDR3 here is CATSRDGQMNTEAFF. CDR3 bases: TGTGCCACCAGCAGAGACGGACAAATGAACACTGAAGCTTTCTTT.

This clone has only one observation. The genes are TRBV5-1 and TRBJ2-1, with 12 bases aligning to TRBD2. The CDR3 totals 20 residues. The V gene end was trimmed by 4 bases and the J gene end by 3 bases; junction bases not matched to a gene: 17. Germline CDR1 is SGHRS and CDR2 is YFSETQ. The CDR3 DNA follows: TGCGCCAGCAGCCGACCTTACAGGGGGCTAGCGGGAGGGCACTACAATGAGCAGTTCTTC. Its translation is CASSRPYRGLAGGHYNEQFF.

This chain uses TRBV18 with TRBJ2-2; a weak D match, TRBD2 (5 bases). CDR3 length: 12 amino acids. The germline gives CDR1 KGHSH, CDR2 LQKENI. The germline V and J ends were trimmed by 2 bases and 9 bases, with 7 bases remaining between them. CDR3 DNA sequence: TGTGCCAGCTCACCAGAGGGTCGGGAGCTGTTTTTT. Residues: CASSPEGRELFF.

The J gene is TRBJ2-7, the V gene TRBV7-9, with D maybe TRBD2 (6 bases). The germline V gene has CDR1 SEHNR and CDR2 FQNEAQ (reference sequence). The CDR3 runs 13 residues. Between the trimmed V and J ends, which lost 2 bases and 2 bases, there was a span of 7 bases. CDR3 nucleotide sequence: TGTGCCAGCAGCTTACCGGGGGCCTACGAGCAGTACTTC. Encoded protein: CASSLPGAYEQYF.

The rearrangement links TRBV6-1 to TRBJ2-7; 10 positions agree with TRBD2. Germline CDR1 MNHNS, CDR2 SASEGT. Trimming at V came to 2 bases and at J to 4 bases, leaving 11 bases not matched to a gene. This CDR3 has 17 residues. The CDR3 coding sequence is TGTGCCAGCAGTGAATTTTTGGTAGCGGGGGGCCAGTACGAGCAGTACTTC. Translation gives CASSEFLVAGGQYEQYF.

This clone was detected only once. The CDR3 here is CSVEGLDRVNEQFF. CDR3 in DNA: TGCAGCGTTGAAGGGTTGGACAGGGTCAATGAGCAGTTCTTC. The V and J genes are TRBV29-1 and TRBJ2-1; 8 nucleotides agree with TRBD1. Germline V CDR1 and CDR2: SQVTM, ANQGSEA. The CDR3 extends over 14 amino acids. V dropped 1 base and J dropped 6; count of bases not matched to a gene: 5.

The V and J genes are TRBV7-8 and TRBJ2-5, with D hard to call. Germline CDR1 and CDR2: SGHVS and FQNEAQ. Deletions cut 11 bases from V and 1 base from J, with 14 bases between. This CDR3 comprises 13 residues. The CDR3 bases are TGTGCCGGAAGTCCCGTGCCCCAAGAGACCCAGTACTTC. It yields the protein CAGSPVPQETQYF.

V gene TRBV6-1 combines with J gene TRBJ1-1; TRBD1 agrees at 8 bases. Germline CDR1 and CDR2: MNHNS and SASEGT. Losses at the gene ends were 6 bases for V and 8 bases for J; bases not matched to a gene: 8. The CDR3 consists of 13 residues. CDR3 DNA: TGTGCCAGCAGGGGGACAGGCGCCCCAGAAGCTTTCTTT. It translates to CASRGTGAPEAFF.

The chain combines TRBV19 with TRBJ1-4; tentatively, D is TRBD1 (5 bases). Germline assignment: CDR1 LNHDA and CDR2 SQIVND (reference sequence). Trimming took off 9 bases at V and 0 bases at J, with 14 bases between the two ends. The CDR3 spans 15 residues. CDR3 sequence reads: CASRTGDATNEKLFF. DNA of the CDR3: TGTGCCAGCCGAACAGGCGACGCAACTAATGAAAAACTGTTTTTT.

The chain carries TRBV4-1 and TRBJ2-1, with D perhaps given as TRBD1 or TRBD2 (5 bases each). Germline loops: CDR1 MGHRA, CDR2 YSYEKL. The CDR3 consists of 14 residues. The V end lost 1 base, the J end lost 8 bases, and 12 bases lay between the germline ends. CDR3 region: CASSQGGVIDEQFF. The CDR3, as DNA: TGCGCCAGCAGCCAAGGAGGGGTGATAGATGAGCAGTTCTTC.